This entry features one T cell receptor (beta chain) sequence. V gave up 7 bases and J gave up 6 bases, with 15 bases separating them. This CDR3 is 13 amino acids long. Looked up from germline, CDR1 is MNHEY and CDR2 is SVGAGI. These data originate in a study of T cell changes during pregnancy in multiple sclerosis. The protocol was immunoSEQ multiplex PCR, while the TCRdb copy is restricted to in-frame clones and leaves out a portion. The sample records approximately 30,000 clones, around 90% being singletons. This specimen consisted of CD8+ T cells from peripheral blood mononuclear cells, obtained after pregnancy. This receptor was identified in a female donor with multiple sclerosis, enrolled in a pregnancy study. This chain uses TRBV6-5 with TRBJ1-2, with D possibly TRBD1 on 6 matching bases. As DNA, the CDR3 is TGTGCCAGCACCCCGGGAGGGGGGCATGGCTACACCTTC. Its translation is CASTPGGGHGYTF.